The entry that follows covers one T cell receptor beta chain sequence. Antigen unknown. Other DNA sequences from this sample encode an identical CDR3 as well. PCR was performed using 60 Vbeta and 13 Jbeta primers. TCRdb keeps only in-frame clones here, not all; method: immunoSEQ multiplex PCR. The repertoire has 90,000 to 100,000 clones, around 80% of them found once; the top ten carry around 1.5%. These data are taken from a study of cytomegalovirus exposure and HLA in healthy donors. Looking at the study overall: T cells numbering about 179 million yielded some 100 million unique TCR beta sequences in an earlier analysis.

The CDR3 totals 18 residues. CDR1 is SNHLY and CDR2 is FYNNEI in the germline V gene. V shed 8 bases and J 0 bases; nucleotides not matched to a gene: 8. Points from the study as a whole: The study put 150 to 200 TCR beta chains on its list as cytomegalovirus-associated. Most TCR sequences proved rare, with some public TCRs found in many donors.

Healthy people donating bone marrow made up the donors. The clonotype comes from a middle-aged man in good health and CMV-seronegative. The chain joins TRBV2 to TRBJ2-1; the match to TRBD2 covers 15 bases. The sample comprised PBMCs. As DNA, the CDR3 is TGTGCCAGCCAGGGACTAGCGGGGGGAAGGAGCTCCTACAATGAGCAGTTCTTC. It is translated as CASQGLAGGRSSYNEQFF.